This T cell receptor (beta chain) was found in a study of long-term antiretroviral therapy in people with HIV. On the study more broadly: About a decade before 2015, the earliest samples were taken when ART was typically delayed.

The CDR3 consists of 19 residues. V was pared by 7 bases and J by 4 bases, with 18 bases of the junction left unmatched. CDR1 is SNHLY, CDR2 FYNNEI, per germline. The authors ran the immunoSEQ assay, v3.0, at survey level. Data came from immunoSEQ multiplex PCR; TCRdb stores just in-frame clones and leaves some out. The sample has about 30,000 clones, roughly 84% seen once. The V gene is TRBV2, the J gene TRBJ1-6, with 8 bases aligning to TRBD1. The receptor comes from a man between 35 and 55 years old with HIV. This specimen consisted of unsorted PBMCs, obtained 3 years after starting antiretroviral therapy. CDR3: CASTGWTGPTMGYNSPLHF. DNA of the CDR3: TGTGCCAGCACGGGCTGGACAGGGCCCACGATGGGATATAATTCACCCCTCCACTTT.